These T cell receptor beta chains were read from a single sample in a study of T cell repertoires in aging, cancer and after chemotherapy. TCRdb called the multiplex PCR reads again in MiXCR, with one record for every CDR3 protein. The profile shows some 15,000 distinct CDR3 sequences, about 20% of them singletons. Input material: blood. Receptor source: a human donor in good health. CDR3s include the opening cysteine and the closing phenylalanine or tryptophan. A D gene is named only where the DNA matches it firmly. The size of a clone is reported for some rows only, either as once, few or many, or as a class for expanded clones.

d_gene,v_gene,j_gene,abundance,CDR3aa,CDR3nt
TRBD1,TRBV6-1,TRBJ1-2,many,CASSEAIGQGRGYTF,TGTGCCAGCAGTGAAGCGATAGGACAGGGCCGTGGCTACACCTTC
TRBD1,TRBV6-2/TRBV6-3,TRBJ2-5,-,CASRSQGALETQYF,TGTGCCAGCAGATCCCAGGGGGCATTAGAGACCCAGTACTTC
-,TRBV6-5,TRBJ1-1,-,CASREGVTEAFF,TGTGCCAGCCGCGAAGGGGTCACTGAAGCTTTCTTT
TRBD1,TRBV4-3,TRBJ1-2,few,CASSLTGQAGADGYTF,TGCGCCAGCAGCCTTACGGGACAGGCCGGCGCGGATGGCTACACCTTC
-,TRBV5-6,TRBJ2-1,-,CASSLRLVDNNEQFF,TGTGCCAGCAGCTTGAGGCTAGTAGATAACAATGAGCAGTTCTTC
-,TRBV12-3/TRBV12-4,TRBJ1-2,-,CASSFIGNGYTF,TGTGCCAGCAGTTTTATAGGGAACGGCTACACCTTC
-,TRBV27,TRBJ2-4,-,CASSGGVGKNIQYF,TGTGCCAGCAGTGGGGGTGTTGGTAAAAACATTCAGTACTTC
-,TRBV6-2/TRBV6-3,TRBJ2-3,-,CASSYVGDTQYF,TGTGCCAGCAGTTACGTGGGAGATACGCAGTATTTT
TRBD1,TRBV19,TRBJ1-3,medium-sized,CASSAGTAGNTIYF,TGTGCCAGTAGTGCCGGGACAGCTGGAAACACCATATATTTT
-,TRBV30,TRBJ2-1,medium-sized,CAWSLTVNNEQFF,TGTGCCTGGAGTCTAACGGTCAACAATGAGCAGTTCTTC
-,TRBV4-2,TRBJ1-5,few,CASSQDLPMSQPQHF,TGTGCCAGCAGCCAAGATCTTCCCATGTCTCAGCCCCAGCATTTT
-,TRBV6-5,TRBJ1-4,medium-sized,CASSYRLGEKLFF,TGTGCCAGCAGTTACAGGTTGGGAGAAAAACTGTTTTTT
TRBD2,TRBV5-4,TRBJ2-5,-,CASSLVAGAHQETQYF,TGTGCCAGCAGCTTGGTAGCGGGGGCCCACCAAGAGACCCAGTACTTC
TRBD1,TRBV29-1,TRBJ1-2,-,CSVAFGQGHGYTF,TGCAGCGTTGCGTTCGGACAGGGCCATGGCTACACCTTC
-,TRBV6-5,TRBJ2-7,-,CASRTADRERENSYEQYF,TGTGCCAGCAGGACAGCGGACAGGGAGCGGGAGAACTCCTACGAGCAGTACTTC
-,TRBV19,TRBJ1-4,many,CASTLGGFNEKLFF,TGTGCCAGTACCCTCGGGGGGTTTAATGAAAAACTGTTTTTT
-,TRBV7-7,TRBJ2-5,-,CASSLGRGQETQYF,TGTGCTAGCAGCTTGGGCAGGGGACAAGAGACCCAGTACTTC
-,TRBV20-1,TRBJ2-1,many,CSASDYLYNEQFF,TGCAGTGCCTCGGACTATCTATACAATGAGCAGTTCTTC
-,TRBV5-1,TRBJ1-2,many,CASSSGTTFTNYGYTF,TGCGCCAGCAGCTCCGGGACAACCTTCACTAACTATGGCTACACCTTC
-,TRBV5-4,TRBJ1-4,many,CASSLGFSEKLFF,TGTGCCAGCAGCTTGGGGTTCTCTGAAAAACTGTTTTTT
-,TRBV6-5,TRBJ2-7,-,CASSTPLGPGGPYEQYF,TGTGCCAGCAGTACCCCCTTGGGACCGGGGGGCCCCTACGAGCAGTACTTC
-,TRBV30,TRBJ1-6,medium-sized,CAWTRSSYNSPLHF,TGTGCCTGGACCCGGAGCTCCTATAATTCACCCCTCCACTTT
TRBD1,TRBV5-1,TRBJ1-1,-,CASSSGEGARAEAFF,TGCGCCAGCAGCTCCGGAGAGGGGGCTCGTGCTGAAGCTTTCTTT
-,TRBV11-3,TRBJ2-3,few,CASRGNTDTQYF,TGTGCCAGCAGGGGTAACACAGATACGCAGTATTTT
TRBD1,TRBV10-3,TRBJ1-2,many,CAIRTGGTFYGYTF,TGTGCCATCAGGACAGGGGGCACCTTCTATGGCTACACCTTC
TRBD1,TRBV5-1,TRBJ1-1,-,CASSYGQGAQNEAFF,TGCGCCAGCAGCTATGGACAGGGGGCGCAGAATGAAGCTTTCTTT
TRBD2,TRBV5-1,TRBJ2-7,-,CASSVTGTSGFYEQYF,TGCGCCAGCAGCGTAACCGGGACTAGCGGATTCTACGAGCAGTACTTC
TRBD1,TRBV5-1,TRBJ1-1,few,CASSLGTRTGSGEAFF,TGCGCCAGCAGCTTGGGGACAAGGACAGGGAGCGGTGAAGCTTTCTTT
TRBD1,TRBV5-1,TRBJ1-1,-,CASSLKSPGQGHTEAFF,TGTGCCAGCAGCCTAAAATCGCCGGGACAGGGGCACACTGAAGCTTTCTTT
TRBD1,TRBV6-5,TRBJ2-1,few,CASSYGDRVINNEQFF,TGTGCCAGCAGTTACGGTGACAGGGTGATAAACAATGAGCAGTTCTTC
TRBD1,TRBV7-2,TRBJ2-3,-,CASSSSGTGGLSTQYF,TGTGCCAGCAGCTCCTCCGGGACAGGGGGGCTCAGCACGCAGTATTTT
-,TRBV6-4,TRBJ2-3,-,CASSAAGSTDTQYF,TGTGCCAGCAGTGCCGCCGGGAGCACAGATACGCAGTATTTT
TRBD1,TRBV25-1,TRBJ1-2,few,CASSEYGTGGRYGYTF,TGTGCCAGCAGTGAATACGGGACAGGGGGTCGGTATGGCTACACCTTC
-,TRBV20-1,TRBJ2-7,many,CSARGVWGDHEQYF,TGCAGTGCTAGAGGGGTGTGGGGGGACCACGAGCAGTACTTC
-,TRBV7-2,TRBJ1-1,medium-sized,CASSLAGEHTEAFF,TGTGCCAGCAGCTTAGCTGGGGAGCACACTGAAGCTTTCTTT
TRBD2,TRBV7-2,TRBJ2-3,-,CASSLELAGATDTQYF,TGTGCCAGCAGCTTGGAACTAGCGGGGGCCACAGATACGCAGTATTTT
-,TRBV6-6,TRBJ2-3,few,CAARQGLTDTQYF,TGTGCCGCCCGACAGGGACTCACAGATACGCAGTATTTT
-,TRBV24-1,TRBJ2-2,few,CATQGQGGAGELFF,TGTGCCACCCAGGGCCAGGGAGGCGCCGGGGAGCTGTTTTTT
-,TRBV6-2/TRBV6-3,TRBJ2-1,-,CASSYFRDDEQFF,TGTGCCAGCAGTTACTTCCGGGATGATGAGCAGTTCTTC
-,TRBV6-2/TRBV6-3,TRBJ2-7,-,CASSYKEGVDEQYF,TGTGCCAGCAGTTATAAGGAGGGCGTCGACGAGCAGTACTTC
-,TRBV20-1,TRBJ2-5,-,CSARPGLGETQYF,TGCAGTGCTAGACCGGGGTTGGGAGAGACCCAGTACTTC
-,TRBV7-2,TRBJ1-2,many,CASSLPGPQGGYTF,TGTGCCAGCAGCCTACCGGGACCTCAGGGGGGCTACACCTTC
-,TRBV5-4,TRBJ2-1,few,CASSLGGTHYNEQFF,TGTGCCAGCAGCTTGGGAGGGACCCATTACAATGAGCAGTTCTTC
-,TRBV5-6,TRBJ2-3,few,CASSFGGSNEGDTQYF,TGTGCCAGCAGCTTTGGCGGGTCTAACGAGGGAGATACGCAGTATTTT
TRBD1,TRBV5-1,TRBJ1-4,few,CASSRRTGLDEKLFF,TGCGCCAGCAGCCGACGGACAGGGCTGGATGAAAAACTGTTTTTT
-,TRBV7-9,TRBJ2-7,medium-sized,CASSLGSNRAFEQYF,TGTGCCAGCAGCTTAGGGTCGAACAGGGCATTCGAGCAGTACTTC
TRBD1,TRBV30,TRBJ2-7,medium-sized,CAWARDRVYEQYF,TGTGCCTGGGCCCGGGACAGGGTATACGAGCAGTACTTC
TRBD1,TRBV12-3/TRBV12-4,TRBJ1-1,medium-sized,CASSTPGGTEAFF,TGTGCCAGCAGCACCCCAGGGGGCACTGAAGCTTTCTTT
-,TRBV12-3/TRBV12-4,TRBJ1-2,few,CASSKDGGDYGYTF,TGTGCCAGCAGCAAGGACGGGGGGGACTATGGCTACACCTTC
TRBD2,TRBV7-2,TRBJ2-1,-,CASSRRTSNLNSYNEQFF,TGTGCCAGCAGCCGCCGGACTAGTAACCTAAACTCCTACAATGAGCAGTTCTTC
TRBD2,TRBV6-5,TRBJ2-7,-,CASSPEGSGGAEREQYF,TGTGCCAGCAGTCCCGAGGGAAGCGGGGGGGCCGAACGCGAGCAGTACTTC
-,TRBV19,TRBJ2-6,-,CATLKNGAFSGANVLTF,TGTGCCACTTTAAAAAACGGTGCCTTCTCTGGGGCCAACGTCCTGACTTTC
TRBD1,TRBV15,TRBJ2-7,few,CATSRHSGQGADEQYF,TGTGCCACCAGCAGACATTCCGGACAGGGGGCCGACGAGCAGTACTTC
-,TRBV7-2,TRBJ2-2,many,CASRGGENTGELFF,TGTGCCAGCCGGGGCGGGGAGAACACCGGGGAGCTGTTTTTT
-,TRBV4-2,TRBJ2-7,-,CASSQDPPDSSYEQYF,TGTGCCAGCAGCCAAGATCCCCCGGACAGCTCCTACGAGCAGTACTTC
-,TRBV20-1,TRBJ2-1,few,CSATRPRQSSYNEQFF,TGCAGTGCCACCAGGCCGAGACAGAGCTCCTACAATGAGCAGTTCTTC